This TCR beta chain was recorded in a study of beta chain features in type 1 diabetes. Broader study findings: All four CD4+ subsets of Type 1 diabetes patients contained TCRB CDR3s that were moderately but significantly shorter.

Concerning this clone itself: What it binds is not known.

Populations obtained by sorting all exceeded 95% purity. Reverse transcribing all isolated RNA meant expressed TCRB transcripts were sequenced. TCRdb's copy holds only in-frame clones and misses some; the assay was immunoSEQ multiplex PCR. The sample carries some 280,000 clones, approximately 14% recorded once. The sequenced material came from naive CD4+ T cells from blood. The source is a man under 40 with type 1 diabetes.

Here the CDR3 reads CASSIRLADHNEQFF. CDR3 nucleotides: TGCGCCAGCAGCATCAGACTAGCCGACCACAATGAGCAGTTCTTC. V gene TRBV5-1 combines with J gene TRBJ2-1; TRBD2 matches 7 bases. Trimming removed 4 bases from V and 5 bases from J; junction bases left unmatched: 9. This CDR3 has 15 residues. Germline V gene sequence: CDR1 SGHRS, CDR2 YFSETQ.